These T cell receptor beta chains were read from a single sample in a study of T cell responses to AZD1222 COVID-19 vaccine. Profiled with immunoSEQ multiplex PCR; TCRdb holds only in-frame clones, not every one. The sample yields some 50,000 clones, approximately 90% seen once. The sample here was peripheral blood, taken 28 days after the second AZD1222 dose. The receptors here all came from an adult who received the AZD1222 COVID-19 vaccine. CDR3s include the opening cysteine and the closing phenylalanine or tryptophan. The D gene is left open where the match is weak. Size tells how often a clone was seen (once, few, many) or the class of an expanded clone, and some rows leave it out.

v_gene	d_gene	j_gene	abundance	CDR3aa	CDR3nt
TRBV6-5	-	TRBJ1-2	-	CASSTRQRANYGYTF	TGTGCCAGCAGTACCCGACAGAGAGCTAACTATGGCTACACCTTC
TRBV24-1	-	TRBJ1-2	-	CATSDLLDRYGYTF	TGTGCCACCAGTGATTTGCTGGACAGATATGGCTACACCTTC
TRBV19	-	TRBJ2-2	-	CASSYRTGTGELFF	TGTGCCAGTAGTTACCGGACGGGGACCGGGGAGCTGTTTTTT
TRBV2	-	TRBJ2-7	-	CASSLLAPYEQYF	TGTGCCAGCAGCCTACTAGCCCCCTACGAGCAGTACTTC
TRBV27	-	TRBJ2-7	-	CASRFGQFVVEQYF	TGTGCCAGCAGATTCGGACAGTTCGTCGTCGAGCAGTACTTC
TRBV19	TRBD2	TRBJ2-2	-	CASRSGGTGELFF	TGTGCCAGTAGGTCGGGGGGCACCGGGGAGCTGTTTTTT
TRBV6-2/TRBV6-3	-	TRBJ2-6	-	CASSSGAGANVLTF	TGTGCCAGCAGTTCAGGGGCTGGGGCCAACGTCCTGACTTTC
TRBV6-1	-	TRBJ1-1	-	CASSEARTPWAEAFF	TGTGCCAGCAGTGAAGCGAGAACGCCTTGGGCCGAAGCTTTCTTT
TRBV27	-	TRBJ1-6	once	CASSSRPGSAYSPLHF	TGTGCCAGCAGTTCACGACCAGGCTCCGCGTATTCACCCCTCCACTTT
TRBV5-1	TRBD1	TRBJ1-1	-	CASGTDSPKNTEAFF	TGCGCCAGCGGGACAGACTCACCTAAAAACACTGAAGCTTTCTTT
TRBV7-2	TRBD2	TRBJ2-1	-	CASSSRTSGAYNEQFF	TGTGCCAGCAGCTCAAGGACTAGCGGAGCCTACAATGAGCAGTTCTTC